The clone carrying this T cell receptor (beta chain) appeared a few times. Germline loops: CDR1 SGHRS, CDR2 YFSETQ. V dropped 0 bases and J dropped 4 bases, with 10 bases sitting between them. The CDR3 sequence is 14 residues long. Extracted RNA was reverse transcribed into cDNA, the sequencing template. Sequencing used immunoSEQ multiplex PCR; TCRdb keeps in-frame clones, though not all of them. The repertoire holds about 200,000 clones, around 62% seen once, with over 0.4% in the top ten. This sample was included in a study of CD8+ T cells in alopecia areata. Study at large: Tofacitinib administration to treated patients was oral, at 5 to 10 mg twice daily.

This sequence joins TRBV5-1 and TRBJ2-5; TRBD2 is a possible D gene (5 bases). The clonotype was recovered from a human donor with alopecia areata. Source: CD4+ T cells sorted from blood, taken at week 0. CDR3: CASSLGGGGETQYF. The CDR3 DNA reads as TGCGCCAGCAGCTTGGGTGGAGGAGGAGAGACCCAGTACTTC. The full variable domain, with the rest looked up from reference TRBV5-1 and TRBJ2-5, is KAGVTQTPRYLIKTRGQQVTLSCSPISGHRSVSWYQQTPGQGLQFLFEYFSETQRNKGNFPGRFSGRQFSNSRSEMNVSTLELGDSALYLCASSLGGGGETQYFGPGTRLLVL.